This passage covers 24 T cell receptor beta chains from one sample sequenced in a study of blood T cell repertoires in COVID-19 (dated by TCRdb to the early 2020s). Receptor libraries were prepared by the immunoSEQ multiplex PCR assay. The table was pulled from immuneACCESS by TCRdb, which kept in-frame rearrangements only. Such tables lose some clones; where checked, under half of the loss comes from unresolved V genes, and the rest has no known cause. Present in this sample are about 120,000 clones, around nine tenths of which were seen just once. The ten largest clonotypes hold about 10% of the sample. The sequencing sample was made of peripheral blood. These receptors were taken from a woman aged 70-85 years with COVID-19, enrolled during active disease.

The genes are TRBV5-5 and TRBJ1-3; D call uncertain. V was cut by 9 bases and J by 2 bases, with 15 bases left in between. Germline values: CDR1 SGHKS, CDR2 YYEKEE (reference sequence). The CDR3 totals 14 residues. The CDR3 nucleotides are TGTGCCATCGCGCCCGACTTAGCTGGAAACACCATATATTTT. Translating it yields CAIAPDLAGNTIYF.

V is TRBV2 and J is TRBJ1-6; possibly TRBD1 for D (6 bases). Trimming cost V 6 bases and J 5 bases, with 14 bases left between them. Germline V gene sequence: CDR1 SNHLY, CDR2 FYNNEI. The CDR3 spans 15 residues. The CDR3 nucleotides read TGTGCCAGCAGAATCGGACAGTCCGATAATTCACCCCTCCACTTT. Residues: CASRIGQSDNSPLHF.

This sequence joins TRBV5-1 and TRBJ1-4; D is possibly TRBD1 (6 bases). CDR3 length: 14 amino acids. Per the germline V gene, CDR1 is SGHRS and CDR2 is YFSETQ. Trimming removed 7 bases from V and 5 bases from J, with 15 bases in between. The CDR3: CASGPTGENEKLFF. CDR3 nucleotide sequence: TGCGCCAGCGGACCGACAGGCGAGAATGAAAAACTGTTTTTT.

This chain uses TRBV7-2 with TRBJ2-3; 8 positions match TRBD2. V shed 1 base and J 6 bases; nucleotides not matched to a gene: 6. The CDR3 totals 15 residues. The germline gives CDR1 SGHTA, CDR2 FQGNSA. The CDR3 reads CASSLVTSGWDTQYF. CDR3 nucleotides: TGTGCCAGCAGCTTAGTCACTAGCGGTTGGGATACGCAGTATTTT. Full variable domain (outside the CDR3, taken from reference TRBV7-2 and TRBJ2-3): GAGVSQSPSNKVTEKGKDVELRCDPISGHTALYWYRQSLGQGLEFLIYFQGNSAPDKSGLPSDRFSAERTGGSVSTLTIQRTQQEDSAVYLCASSLVTSGWDTQYFGPGTRLTVL.

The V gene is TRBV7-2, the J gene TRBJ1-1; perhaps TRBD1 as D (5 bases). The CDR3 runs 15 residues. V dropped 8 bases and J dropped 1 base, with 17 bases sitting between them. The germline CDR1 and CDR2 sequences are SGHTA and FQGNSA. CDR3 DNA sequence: TGTGCCAGCCCTAAGTGGGGCAATACGAACACTGAAGCTTTCTTT. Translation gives CASPKWGNTNTEAFF.

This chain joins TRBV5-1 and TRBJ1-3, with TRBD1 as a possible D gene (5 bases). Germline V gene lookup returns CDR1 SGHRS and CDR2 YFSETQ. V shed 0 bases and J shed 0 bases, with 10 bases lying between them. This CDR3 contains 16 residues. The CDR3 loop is CASSLDTGHSGNTIYF. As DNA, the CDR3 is TGCGCCAGCAGCTTGGATACAGGCCACTCTGGAAACACCATATATTTT.

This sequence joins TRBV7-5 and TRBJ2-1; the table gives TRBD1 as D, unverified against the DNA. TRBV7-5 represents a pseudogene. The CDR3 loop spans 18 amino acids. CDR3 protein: CVRSLEGTGVSRTNEQFF. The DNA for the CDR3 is TGTGTCAGAAGCTTAGAAGGGACAGGGGTTAGTCGAACGAATGAGCAGTTCTTC.

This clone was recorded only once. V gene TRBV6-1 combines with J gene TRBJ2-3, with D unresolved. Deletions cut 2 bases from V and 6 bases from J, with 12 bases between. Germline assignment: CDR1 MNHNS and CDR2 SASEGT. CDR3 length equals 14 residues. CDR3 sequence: CASSELRDLDTQYF. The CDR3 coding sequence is TGTGCCAGCAGTGAATTGAGAGACTTGGATACGCAGTATTTT.

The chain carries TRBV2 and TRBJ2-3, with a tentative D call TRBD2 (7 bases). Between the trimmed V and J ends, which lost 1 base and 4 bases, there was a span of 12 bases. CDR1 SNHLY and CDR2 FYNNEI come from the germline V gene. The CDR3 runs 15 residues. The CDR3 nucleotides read TGTGCCAGCAGTGAAGACCGGGGGGCCCCAGATACGCAGTATTTT. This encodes CASSEDRGAPDTQYF.

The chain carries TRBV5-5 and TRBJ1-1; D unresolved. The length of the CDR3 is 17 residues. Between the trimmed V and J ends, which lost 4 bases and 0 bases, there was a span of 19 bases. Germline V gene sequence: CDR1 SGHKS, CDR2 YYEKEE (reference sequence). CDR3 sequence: CASSHRAPPGMNTEAFF. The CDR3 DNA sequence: TGTGCCAGCAGCCACCGGGCCCCACCCGGGATGAACACTGAAGCTTTCTTT.

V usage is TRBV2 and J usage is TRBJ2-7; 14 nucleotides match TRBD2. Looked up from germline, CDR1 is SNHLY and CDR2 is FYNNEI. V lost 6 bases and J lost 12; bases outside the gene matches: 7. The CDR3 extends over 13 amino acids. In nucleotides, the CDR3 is TGTGCCAGCAGGTTGACTAGCGGGGGGGCTCTGTACTTC. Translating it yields CASRLTSGGALYF.

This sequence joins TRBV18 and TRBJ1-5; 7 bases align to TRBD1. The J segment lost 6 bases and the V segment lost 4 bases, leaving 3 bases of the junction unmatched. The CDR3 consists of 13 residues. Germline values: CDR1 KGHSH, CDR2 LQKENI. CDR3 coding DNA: TGTGCCAGCTCACAGGGGGCAGGTCAGCCCCAGCATTTT. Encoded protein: CASSQGAGQPQHF.

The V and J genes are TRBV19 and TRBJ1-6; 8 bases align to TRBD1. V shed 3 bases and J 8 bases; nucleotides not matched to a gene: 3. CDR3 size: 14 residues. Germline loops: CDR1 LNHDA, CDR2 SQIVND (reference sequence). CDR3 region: CASSITGGDSPLHF. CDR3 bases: TGTGCCAGTAGTATTACAGGGGGGGATTCACCCCTCCACTTT. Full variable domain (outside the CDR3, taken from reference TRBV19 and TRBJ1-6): DGGITQSPKYLFRKEGQNVTLSCEQNLNHDAMYWYRQDPGQGLRLIYYSQIVNDFQKGDIAEGYSVSREKKESFPLTVTSAQKNPTAFYLCASSITGGDSPLHFGNGTRLTVT.

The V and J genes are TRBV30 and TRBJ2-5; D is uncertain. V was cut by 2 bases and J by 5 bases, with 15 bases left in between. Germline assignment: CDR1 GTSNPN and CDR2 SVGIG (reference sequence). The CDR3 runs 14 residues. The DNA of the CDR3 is TGTGCCTGGAGTCCTGTATGGGTCGGGGAGACCCAGTACTTC. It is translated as CAWSPVWVGETQYF.

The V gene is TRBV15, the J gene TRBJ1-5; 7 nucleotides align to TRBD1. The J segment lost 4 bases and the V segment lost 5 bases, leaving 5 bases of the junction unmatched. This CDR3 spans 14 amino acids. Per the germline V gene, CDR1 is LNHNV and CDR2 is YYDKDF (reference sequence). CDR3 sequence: CATSLAGGNQPQHF. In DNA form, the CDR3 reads TGTGCCACCAGCCTCGCAGGGGGGAATCAGCCCCAGCATTTT.

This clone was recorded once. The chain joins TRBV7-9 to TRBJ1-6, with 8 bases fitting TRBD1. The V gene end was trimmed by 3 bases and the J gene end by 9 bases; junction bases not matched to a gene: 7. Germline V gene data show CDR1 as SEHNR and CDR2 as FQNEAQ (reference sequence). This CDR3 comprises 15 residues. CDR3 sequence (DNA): TGTGCCAGCAGCTTTGGACAGGGTAGTGGTTCACCCCTCCACTTT. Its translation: CASSFGQGSGSPLHF.

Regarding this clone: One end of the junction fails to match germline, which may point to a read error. The CDR3 reads CAGSLAGTGGREQFF. CDR3 nucleotide sequence: TGTGCCGGCAGCTTAGCAGGGACGGGAGGGAGAGAGCAGTTCTTC. The chain combines TRBV7-2 with TRBJ2-1; TRBD2 matches at 8 bases. Germline assignment: CDR1 SGHTA and CDR2 FQGNSA. The CDR3 consists of 15 residues.

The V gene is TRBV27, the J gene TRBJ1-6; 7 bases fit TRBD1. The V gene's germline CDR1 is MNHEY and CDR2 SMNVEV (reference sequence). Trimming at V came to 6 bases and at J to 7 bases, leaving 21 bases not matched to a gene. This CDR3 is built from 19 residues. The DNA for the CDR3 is TGTGCCAGCAGACAAAACAGGGGATCGCTTAGAGTGGGGAATTCACCCCTCCACTTT. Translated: CASRQNRGSLRVGNSPLHF.

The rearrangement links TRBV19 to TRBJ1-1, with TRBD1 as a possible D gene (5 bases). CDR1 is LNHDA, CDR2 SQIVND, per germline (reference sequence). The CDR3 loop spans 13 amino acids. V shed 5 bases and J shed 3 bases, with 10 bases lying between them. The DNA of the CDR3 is TGTGCCAGTAGTTTGGGGCAGCACACTGAAGCTTTCTTT. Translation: CASSLGQHTEAFF.

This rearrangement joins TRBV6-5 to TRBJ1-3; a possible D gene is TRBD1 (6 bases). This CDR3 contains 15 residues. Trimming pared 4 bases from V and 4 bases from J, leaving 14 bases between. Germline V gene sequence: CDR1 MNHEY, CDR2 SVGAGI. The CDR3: CASSFDPGTGNTIYF. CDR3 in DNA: TGTGCCAGCAGTTTCGACCCAGGGACAGGAAACACCATATATTTT.

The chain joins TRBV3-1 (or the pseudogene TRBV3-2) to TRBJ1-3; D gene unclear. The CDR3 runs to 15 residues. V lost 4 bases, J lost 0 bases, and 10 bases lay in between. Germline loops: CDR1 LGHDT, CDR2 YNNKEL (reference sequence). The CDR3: CASSPVRSSGNTIYF. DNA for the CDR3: TGTGCCAGCAGCCCCGTCCGGTCCTCTGGAAACACCATATATTTT.

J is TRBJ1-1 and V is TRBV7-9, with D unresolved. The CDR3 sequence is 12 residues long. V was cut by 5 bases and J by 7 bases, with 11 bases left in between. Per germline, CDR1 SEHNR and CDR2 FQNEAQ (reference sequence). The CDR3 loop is CASSPAGSEAFF. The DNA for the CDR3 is TGTGCCAGCAGCCCCGCCGGGAGTGAAGCTTTCTTT. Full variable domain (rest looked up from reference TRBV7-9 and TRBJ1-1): DTGVSQNPRHKITKRGQNVTFRCDPISEHNRLYWYRQTLGQGPEFLTYFQNEAQLEKSRLLSDRFSAERPKGSFSTLEIQRTEQGDSAMYLCASSPAGSEAFFGQGTRLTVV.

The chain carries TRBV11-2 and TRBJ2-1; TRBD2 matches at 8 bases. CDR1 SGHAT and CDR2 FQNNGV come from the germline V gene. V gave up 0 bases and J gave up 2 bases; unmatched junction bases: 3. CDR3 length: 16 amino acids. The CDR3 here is CASSLDSGGAYNEQFF. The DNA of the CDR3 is TGTGCCAGCAGCTTAGACTCCGGGGGGGCCTACAATGAGCAGTTCTTC. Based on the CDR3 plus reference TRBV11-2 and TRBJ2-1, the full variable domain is EAGVAQSPRYKIIEKRQSVAFWCNPISGHATLYWYQQILGQGPKLLIQFQNNGVVDDSQLPKDRFSAERLKGVDSTLKIQPAKLEDSAVYLCASSLDSGGAYNEQFFGPGTRLTVL.

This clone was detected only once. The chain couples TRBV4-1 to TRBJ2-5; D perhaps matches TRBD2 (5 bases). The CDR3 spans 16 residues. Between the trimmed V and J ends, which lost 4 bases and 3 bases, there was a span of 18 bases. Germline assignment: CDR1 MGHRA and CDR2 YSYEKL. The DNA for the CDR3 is TGCGCCAGCAGCCCGAAAAAATGGGGAGAAGAAGAGACCCAGTACTTC. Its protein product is CASSPKKWGEEETQYF.